This T cell receptor (delta chain) came from a study of gamma delta lymphoproliferative disorders and STAT genes. Study overall: Each gamma-chain library started from at least 50 ng of genomic DNA, using the LymphoTrack Dx TCRG Assay. The EuroClonality-NGS protocol was used to prepare delta libraries. Study results and caveats: Control T cells likely spanned varied maturation stages, whereas leukemic cells were skewed toward terminal effectors.

TCRdb repeated clone calling on the multiplex PCR reads with CATT. The sample consists of about 930 delta-chain clones, about 1.3% of them appearing once. In this sample, this clone turned up a few times. Its target is not known. Translating this DNA gives a protein that differs at residue 6 from the TCRdb one, which belongs to a much larger clone; a read error is likely, and the protein shown is this translation. Germline loops: CDR1 TSWWSYY, CDR2 QGS. The ends lost 1 base at V and 3 bases at J; junction bases unmatched: 15. The CDR3 spans 19 residues. Genomic DNA from isolated PBMCs served as the sequencing template.

This chain connects TRDV1 to TRDJ1; the match to TRDD3 covers 9 bases. The sequencing input was blood. The sequence was collected from a human donor in good health. Written as DNA, the CDR3 is TGTGCTCTTGGGGAACATTTCCTACCGGGGGATACCGGAGCCGATAAACTCATCTTT. Its protein product is CALGEHFLPGDTGADKLIF.